The 20 T cell receptor beta chains listed next were all sequenced from one sample in a study of shared clonotypes between healthy human individuals. The assay was immunoSEQ multiplex PCR, and TCRdb's table has in-frame clones only and misses some. The repertoire has 2.5 million or so clones, approximately 90% of them found once; the top ten carry over 0.12%. The specimen was naive CD4+ T cells sorted from blood. Indicated subset: CD45RA+ positively selected. Receptor source: a man between 18 and 29 years old in good health.

DNA of the CDR3: TGCAGCGTTGAGACAGGGAAGAACTATGGCTACACCTTC. This encodes CSVETGKNYGYTF. The rearrangement uses TRBV29-1 and TRBJ1-2; 7 nucleotides align to TRBD1. CDR3 length equals 13 residues. Germline assignment: CDR1 SQVTM and CDR2 ANQGSEA. V shed 3 bases, J shed 2 bases, and the junction held 3 bases outside the gene matches.

As regards this clone: Additional DNA sequences in this sample encode the identical CDR3. The chain has TRBV20-1 and TRBJ1-3; D is uncertain. V lost 5 bases, J lost 4 bases, and 6 bases lay in between. The CDR3 totals 11 residues. Germline V CDR1 and CDR2: DFQATT, SNEGSKA (reference sequence). The DNA of the CDR3 is TGCAGTGCTCTGGGGGGAAACACCATATATTTT. As protein: CSALGGNTIYF.

This chain connects TRBV28 to TRBJ1-2; D remains unclear. Per the germline V gene, CDR1 is MDHEN and CDR2 is SYDVKM. This CDR3 is 17 amino acids long. Trimming took 7 bases from V and 4 from J, leaving 25 bases between them. CDR3 in DNA: TGTGCCAGCACTCCCGCCAGTCTCGAGTCAGCTGGCTATGGCTACACCTTC. It translates to CASTPASLESAGYGYTF.

Comments on this clone: Other DNA sequences of this sample code for an identical CDR3. V is TRBV5-1 and J is TRBJ2-2; possible D gene TRBD2, 5 bases. The CDR3 extends over 14 amino acids. V lost 4 bases, J lost 5 bases, and 12 bases lay in between. Germline values: CDR1 SGHRS, CDR2 YFSETQ. The CDR3 spells CASSLPGLTGELFF. The CDR3 nucleotides read TGCGCCAGCAGCCTCCCAGGACTTACCGGGGAGCTGTTTTTT.

V gene TRBV4-3 combines with J gene TRBJ2-3; 7 nucleotides line up with TRBD2. The CDR3 extends over 15 amino acids. Germline V gives CDR1 LGHNA, CDR2 YSLEER. V lost 0 bases and J lost 4; bases outside the gene matches: 4. CDR3 sequence: CASSQEGGRADTQYF. CDR3 DNA sequence: TGCGCCAGCAGCCAAGAGGGCGGGAGAGCAGATACGCAGTATTTT.

The V gene is TRBV7-2, the J gene TRBJ1-5; D remains unclear. The V and J ends lost 0 bases and 7 bases respectively, with 10 bases between them. CDR1 and CDR2 (germline): SGHTA, FQGNSA. The CDR3 runs to 14 residues. In DNA form, the CDR3 reads TGTGCCAGCAGCTTAGCCGGGGTTATCCAGCCCCAGCATTTT. Amino acid sequence: CASSLAGVIQPQHF.

This sequence joins TRBV18 and TRBJ2-2; TRBD1 matches 8 bases. The CDR3 contains 14 residues. Unmatched junction bases numbered 2, after V lost 3 bases and J lost 5 bases. Germline lookup yields CDR1 KGHSH and CDR2 LQKENI. CDR3 DNA: TGTGCCAGCTCACCGGGACAGGAAACCGGGGAGCTGTTTTTT. Translating it yields CASSPGQETGELFF.

As regards this clone: This sample includes further DNA sequences coding for the same CDR3. In DNA form, the CDR3 reads TGTGCCAGTAGTATTGGGGGGATAGCCAAAAACATTCAGTACTTC. This codes for CASSIGGIAKNIQYF. The V gene is TRBV19, the J gene TRBJ2-4; a possible D gene is TRBD2 (6 bases). This CDR3 is built from 15 residues. V dropped 3 bases and J dropped 0 bases, with 9 bases sitting between them. From germline, CDR1 is LNHDA and CDR2 SQIVND (reference sequence).

The sample holds one count of this clone. The chain uses TRBV2 and TRBJ1-5, with 7 bases lining up with TRBD1. This CDR3 spans 15 amino acids. Germline lookup yields CDR1 SNHLY and CDR2 FYNNEI. Losses at the gene ends were 6 bases for V and 4 bases for J; bases not matched to a gene: 9. In DNA, the CDR3 is TGTGCCAGCAGGCTGACAGGGATTGGGAATCAGCCCCAGCATTTT. It is translated as CASRLTGIGNQPQHF. The full variable domain, in which reference TRBV2 and TRBJ1-5 provide the parts outside the CDR3, is EPEVTQTPSHQVTQMGQEVILRCVPISNHLYFYWYRQILGQKVEFLVSFYNNEISEKSEIFDDQFSVERPDGSNFTLKIRSTKLEDSAMYFCASRLTGIGNQPQHFGDGTRLSIL.

The chain carries TRBV27 and TRBJ2-7; 7 bases are shared with TRBD1. Germline CDR1 MNHEY, CDR2 SMNVEV (reference sequence). The CDR3 contains 15 residues. The trim removed 4 bases at V and 2 bases at J, leaving 8 bases unmatched. The chain's CDR3 is CASSSIDRVAYEQYF. Written as DNA, the CDR3 is TGTGCCAGCAGTTCCATCGACAGGGTCGCCTACGAGCAGTACTTC.

The J gene is TRBJ2-2, the V gene TRBV18, with D uncertain. The germline V gene has CDR1 KGHSH and CDR2 LQKENI. The CDR3 has 12 amino acids. V was shortened by 4 bases and J by 6 bases, with 6 bases between the two germline ends. In DNA form, the CDR3 reads TGTGCCAGCTCACAGGGATCCGGGGAGCTGTTTTTT. Protein sequence: CASSQGSGELFF.

CDR3 sequence: CASSPMGSDNQPQHF. CDR3 nucleotides: TGTGCCAGCTCACCAATGGGCAGCGATAATCAGCCCCAGCATTTT. The chain has TRBV18 and TRBJ1-5, with unresolved D. Germline V lookup: CDR1 KGHSH, CDR2 LQKENI. CDR3 length: 15 amino acids. Trimming took off 2 bases at V and 4 bases at J, with 12 bases between the two ends.

The rearrangement joins TRBV6-6 to TRBJ2-1; 13 bases line up with TRBD2. Trimming at V came to 2 bases and at J to 14 bases, leaving 12 bases not matched to a gene. This CDR3 is built from 16 residues. Per germline, CDR1 MNHNY and CDR2 SVGAGI (reference sequence). CDR3: CASSYRIGLAGVFKFF. CDR3 DNA: TGTGCCAGCAGTTACCGAATCGGACTAGCGGGGGTCTTTAAGTTCTTC.

The J gene is TRBJ1-1, the V gene TRBV5-1, with no clear D. The CDR3 contains 13 residues. Trimming removed 6 bases from V and 1 base from J, with 10 bases in between. Germline V gives CDR1 SGHRS, CDR2 YFSETQ. The CDR3 is CASTGRGNTEAFF. The CDR3 DNA follows: TGCGCCAGCACAGGACGGGGGAACACTGAAGCTTTCTTT.

This chain links TRBV18 with TRBJ2-7; 11 bases are a match to TRBD2. The CDR3 totals 14 residues. Unmatched junction bases numbered 3, after V lost 5 bases and J lost 3 bases. The V gene's germline CDR1 is KGHSH and CDR2 LQKENI. The CDR3: CASSIGTSGYEQYF. The CDR3 region has the DNA TGTGCCAGCTCAATTGGGACTAGCGGCTACGAGCAGTACTTC. Full variable domain (missing parts from reference TRBV18 and TRBJ2-7): NAGVMQNPRHLVRRRGQEARLRCSPMKGHSHVYWYRQLPEEGLKFMVYLQKENIIDESGMPKERFSAEFPKEGPSILRIQQVVRGDSAAYFCASSIGTSGYEQYFGPGTRLTVT.

This chain connects TRBV27 to TRBJ2-7, with 12 bases identical to TRBD2. Germline-derived CDR1 and CDR2 are MNHEY and SMNVEV (reference sequence). J gave up 3 bases and V 6 bases, and 12 bases lay outside the gene matches. The CDR3 length is 17 residues. This CDR3 reads CASRLSTSGGTYYEQYF. As DNA, the CDR3 is TGTGCCAGCAGACTCAGTACTAGCGGGGGGACGTACTACGAGCAGTACTTC.

The rearrangement links TRBV28 to TRBJ1-2; 7 nucleotides agree with TRBD1. Germline CDR1 is MDHEN and CDR2 is SYDVKM. The CDR3 has 14 amino acids. V lost 3 bases to trimming and J lost 2 bases; unmatched junction nucleotides: 3. The CDR3 nucleotides are TGTGCCAGCAGTTTCGGGGGACAGAACTATGGCTACACCTTC. It translates to CASSFGGQNYGYTF.

V is TRBV5-4 and J is TRBJ1-2, with D unresolved. Trimming left V 2 bases short and J 6 bases short, with 14 bases between. The germline CDR1 and CDR2 sequences are SGHNT and YYREEE (reference sequence). The CDR3 contains 14 residues. The CDR3 DNA is TGTGCCAGCAGCTTAGCATCCCCAATTAATGGCTACACCTTC. This gives the protein CASSLASPINGYTF. Full variable domain (rest looked up from reference TRBV5-4 and TRBJ1-2): ETGVTQSPTHLIKTRGQQVTLRCSSQSGHNTVSWYQQALGQGPQFIFQYYREEENGRGNFPPRFSGLQFPNYSSELNVNALELDDSALYLCASSLASPINGYTFGSGTRLTVV.

This chain uses TRBV7-9 with TRBJ2-3; possible D gene TRBD2, 6 bases. The V end lost 7 bases, the J end lost 3 bases, and 17 bases lay between the germline ends. Germline V gene data show CDR1 as SEHNR and CDR2 as FQNEAQ (reference sequence). This CDR3 has 15 residues. DNA for the CDR3: TGTGCCAGCACCCCGGGACTCTCTATTACAGATACGCAGTATTTT. Translated: CASTPGLSITDTQYF.

The chain carries TRBV19 and TRBJ2-7; no firm D call. The CDR3 has 12 amino acids. CDR1 LNHDA and CDR2 SQIVND come from the germline V gene (reference sequence). Trimming removed 8 bases from V and 2 bases from J, with 10 bases in between. The CDR3 protein is CASSAEPYEQYF. The CDR3 DNA is TGTGCCAGTTCGGCAGAGCCCTACGAGCAGTACTTC.